This T cell receptor (beta chain) was profiled in a study of T cell responses to AZD1222 COVID-19 vaccine. To note about this clone: The antigen is unknown.

The data were produced by immunoSEQ multiplex PCR, yet TCRdb's version contains in-frame clones alone and is incomplete. Found here are approximately 150,000 clones, approximately 93% of them singletons; the top ten hold 12%. Notes on the study in general: Reportedly, nearly half the spike-specific TCRs target unmutated variant regions. Scientists sampled the repertoires only once the peak T cell response had passed. The donor cohort was predominantly white British with a female majority, and clonal diversity may have been underestimated.

Trimming left V 8 bases short and J 0 bases short, with 7 bases between. The CDR3 spans 12 residues. Germline CDR1 reads LNHDA; CDR2 reads SQIVND (reference sequence). The sample was peripheral blood, taken after recovery from COVID-19. The chain uses TRBV19 and TRBJ1-2; D gene uncertain. The clonotype originates from an adult who had recovered from COVID-19. The CDR3 DNA is TGTGCCAGTGGGAATTCTAACTATGGCTACACCTTC. Protein: CASGNSNYGYTF.